This T cell receptor (beta chain) derives from a study of cytomegalovirus exposure and HLA in healthy donors. About the study: Some 77 million unique TCRs from HLA-typed donors were held in an early release of data.

Germline V lookup: CDR1 LGHNA, CDR2 YNFKEQ. There are 12 residues in the CDR3. The V end was cut by 4 bases, the J end by 7 bases, with 10 bases between. It was with 60 Vbeta and 13 Jbeta primers that the PCR ran. Profiling relied on immunoSEQ multiplex PCR, and the TCRdb table lists in-frame clones only, not all of them. The clone table shows roughly 54,000 clones, with the ten largest holding 12%. The chain employs TRBV4-2 and TRBJ1-1, with D unclear. Sequencing was done on a sample of PBMCs. The source of this sequence is a woman aged 25 to 45 in good health and CMV-seropositive. The CDR3 DNA follows: TGTGCCAGCAGCCCCCCCGGGGTTGAAGCTTTCTTT. This translates into CASSPPGVEAFF.